The rows below give T cell receptor beta chains drawn from one sample of a study of CD8+ T cells in alopecia areata. Here immunoSEQ multiplex PCR was the method, and the copy in TCRdb shows in-frame clones only, minus some. The sample lists 80,000 to 95,000 clones; 40% to 50% were seen once. The sample here was CD8+ T cells sorted from blood, taken at week 24, from a patient treated with tofacitinib. These receptors were obtained from a human donor with alopecia areata. CDR3s include the opening cysteine and the closing phenylalanine or tryptophan. The order of the fields is V gene, J gene, clone size, D gene, CDR3 DNA, CDR3 protein. The D gene is left open where the match is weak. Clone size, where shown, is once, few, many, or a class for clones that have expanded.

TRBV30	TRBJ1-1	few	-	TGTGCCTGGAGTGCGGTAGGGACTGAAGCTTTCTTT	CAWSAVGTEAFF
TRBV7-2	TRBJ2-3	-	-	TGTGCCAGCAGCTTAGGGAGGGAATGGACAGATACGCAGTATTTT	CASSLGREWTDTQYF
TRBV18	TRBJ2-7	-	TRBD2	TGTGCCAGCTCGCCGGGAGCGGGGCCCTACGAGCAGTACTTC	CASSPGAGPYEQYF
TRBV6-1	TRBJ2-4	-	-	TGTGCCAGCAGTGATGGTTGGGCTAACATTCAGTACTTC	CASSDGWANIQYF
TRBV7-2	TRBJ1-4	-	-	TGTGCCAGCAGCTTAGCGGGGCCCTGGGCTAATGAAAAACTGTTTTTT	CASSLAGPWANEKLFF
TRBV29-1	TRBJ2-7	-	-	TGCAGTGCTTTCGTCACAACCTCCTACGAGCAGTACTTC	CSAFVTTSYEQYF
TRBV29-1	TRBJ2-7	-	-	TGCAGCGTTGAAGATCCTCAACAGGATTACGAGCAGTACTTC	CSVEDPQQDYEQYF
TRBV27	TRBJ2-5	-	-	TGTGCCAGCACCTCAGGGGAGACCCAGTACTTC	CASTSGETQYF
TRBV9	TRBJ2-3	-	TRBD2	TGTGCCAGCAACCTAGCGGGAGGGCCGGATACGCAGTATTTT	CASNLAGGPDTQYF
TRBV7-2	TRBJ2-7	few	-	TGTGCCAGCAGGGATGGAGCCTACGAGCAGTACTTC	CASRDGAYEQYF
TRBV27	TRBJ1-3	-	-	TGTGCCAGCAGGGACATACGGCCTGGAAACACCATATATTTT	CASRDIRPGNTIYF
TRBV27	TRBJ2-1	few	-	TGTGCCAGCAGTCCCCCCGGGACTCCCGACAATGAGCAGTTCTTC	CASSPPGTPDNEQFF
TRBV5-1	TRBJ2-7	once	-	TGCGCCAGCAGCTTATCTACAGGGCCAACCACCGAGCAGTACTTC	CASSLSTGPTTEQYF
TRBV20-1	TRBJ2-2	-	-	TGCAGCGCAATTAGGGCCGGGGAGCTGTTTTTT	CSAIRAGELFF
TRBV4-1	TRBJ2-5	-	-	TGCGCCAGCAGCCAACCTTCCCCTCAGGTCACGCGGACCCAGTACTTC	CASSQPSPQVTRTQYF
TRBV10-3	TRBJ2-7	-	-	TGTGCCAGCAGTCTCCGGGACACCCTTGAGCAGTACTTC	CASSLRDTLEQYF
TRBV5-1	TRBJ2-7	many	TRBD2	TGCGCCAGCAGCATCGCGGGAGCGGGAGGTTTCTACGAGCAGTACTTC	CASSIAGAGGFYEQYF
TRBV6-5	TRBJ2-5	few	-	TGTGCCAGCAGTTTAAGCCAGAGGGAGACCCAGTACTTC	CASSLSQRETQYF
TRBV7-9	TRBJ2-1	-	-	TGTGCCAGCAGCGACGGTGCCTACAATGAGCAGTTCTTC	CASSDGAYNEQFF
TRBV6-5	TRBJ2-1	-	TRBD1	TGTGCCAGCAGGATAGGGGACAGGGGGCGGTTTGAGCAGTTCTTC	CASRIGDRGRFEQFF